This T cell receptor beta chain was sequenced in a study of blood T cell repertoires in COVID-19. About the research overall: Both acute and convalescent COVID-19 samples were obtained from the United States, Italy and Spain. Nucleic acid was either cDNA or gDNA, and it came from T cells, B-cell-depleted T cells, or PBMCs.

The V gene lost 7 bases and the J gene lost 6 bases, with 11 bases spanning the gap. This CDR3 has 12 residues. Per the germline V gene, CDR1 is KGHSH and CDR2 is LQKENI. Per the original methods: Amplification with reference gene primers provided the estimates of nucleated cell counts. Sequenced by immunoSEQ multiplex PCR; TCRdb stores in-frame clones only, minus some. V, J and clone size are taken as reported in that table, and D and trimming were inferred from the DNA itself. There are more than 250,000 clones in the sample; 86% occur only once, and 3.6% lies in the top ten. The V and J genes are TRBV18 and TRBJ2-3; maybe TRBD1 (5 bases). The specimen was peripheral blood. The clonotype comes from a man aged 18 to 29 with active or convalescent COVID-19. CDR3: CASYVPGDTQYF. CDR3 bases: TGTGCCAGCTACGTGCCAGGGGATACGCAGTATTTT.